The 14 T cell receptor beta chains presented below share a single source sample, sequenced in a study of technical replicates of blood from several donors. Only in-frame clones appear in the TCRdb table, and some are missing; sequencing was by immunoSEQ multiplex PCR. The data show about 80,000 clones, approximately 96% seen once. Material for sequencing was T cells isolated from PBMCs. These receptors were collected from a human donor in good health.

The rearrangement links TRBV9 to TRBJ1-4; TRBD1 matches at 7 bases. CDR3 size: 16 residues. Trimming took 0 bases from V and 7 from J; bases not matched to a gene: 9. Germline V lookup: CDR1 SGDLS, CDR2 YYNGEE. Here the CDR3 DNA reads TGTGCCAGCAGCGTAGGGGCAGACAGGGTGGGTGAAAAACTGTTTTTT. Its protein product is CASSVGADRVGEKLFF.

V and J are TRBV28 and TRBJ2-7; D is possibly TRBD1 (5 bases). In germline, CDR1 is MDHEN, CDR2 SYDVKM. V gave up 4 bases and J gave up 0 bases, with 13 bases separating them. This CDR3 spans 15 amino acids. The CDR3 bases are TGTGCCAGCAGTTCGGCAGGGCACTTCTCCTACGAGCAGTACTTC. Translation: CASSSAGHFSYEQYF.

The chain recombines TRBV7-9 with TRBJ2-7; D remains ambiguous. The germline CDR1 and CDR2 sequences are SEHNR and FQNEAQ (reference sequence). Between the trimmed V and J ends, which lost 3 bases and 0 bases, there was a span of 6 bases. The CDR3 spans 13 residues. The DNA of the CDR3 is TGTGCCAGCAGCTTTCAAGCCTCCTACGAGCAGTACTTC. Translated, it gives CASSFQASYEQYF.

This CDR3 is CSGRGGQSYGYTF. CDR3 sequence (DNA): TGCAGCGGGAGGGGGGGCCAGAGCTATGGCTACACCTTC. The chain is built from TRBV29-1 and TRBJ1-2; TRBD1 is a possible D gene (6 bases). Germline CDR1 is SQVTM and CDR2 is ANQGSEA. CDR3 size: 13 residues. V was trimmed by 7 bases and J by 4 bases, leaving 16 bases between them. Using reference TRBV29-1 and TRBJ1-2 for the parts outside the CDR3, the full variable domain is SAVISQKPSRDICQRGTSLTIQCQVDSQVTMMFWYRQQPGQSLTLIATANQGSEATYESGFVIDKFPISRPNLTFSTLTVSNMSPEDSSIYLCSGRGGQSYGYTFGSGTRLTVV.

The chain employs TRBV15 and TRBJ1-2, with D unresolved. This CDR3 contains 15 residues. Germline values: CDR1 LNHNV, CDR2 YYDKDF (reference sequence). Trimming removed 0 bases from V and 4 bases from J, with 12 bases in between. The chain's CDR3 is CATSRDLTGGYGYTF. CDR3 nucleotides: TGTGCCACCAGCAGAGATCTTACCGGAGGCTATGGCTACACCTTC. The full variable domain, its missing parts supplied by reference TRBV15 and TRBJ1-2, is DAMVIQNPRYQVTQFGKPVTLSCSQTLNHNVMYWYQQKSSQAPKLLFHYYDKDFNNEADTPDNFQSRRPNTSFCFLDIRSPGLGDTAMYLCATSRDLTGGYGYTFGSGTRLTVV.

This clone was observed a single time. The V call is TRBV27, the J call TRBJ2-7; maybe TRBD2 (6 bases). The V end lost 6 bases, the J end lost 7 bases, and 13 bases lay between the germline ends. This CDR3 is 12 amino acids long. Germline CDR1 is MNHEY and CDR2 is SMNVEV (reference sequence). DNA for the CDR3: TGTGCCAGCAGCCTCGGGGGACTGGAGCAGTACTTC. Protein product: CASSLGGLEQYF.

This chain links TRBV11-2 with TRBJ2-2; D perhaps matches TRBD1 (6 bases). Deletions cut 4 bases from V and 5 bases from J, with 8 bases between. This CDR3 is built from 13 residues. The V gene's germline CDR1 is SGHAT and CDR2 FQNNGV. CDR3: CASSWGQTGELFF. CDR3 bases: TGTGCCAGCAGCTGGGGACAAACCGGGGAGCTGTTTTTT.

The rearrangement uses TRBV4-2 and TRBJ2-7; possibly TRBD1 for D (5 bases). Deletions cut 1 base from V and 5 bases from J, with 15 bases between. Germline V gene sequence: CDR1 LGHNA, CDR2 YNFKEQ. CDR3 length: 15 amino acids. CDR3 residues: CASSQATQGTHEQYF. The CDR3 bases are TGTGCCAGCAGCCAAGCGACTCAGGGAACCCACGAGCAGTACTTC.

V and J are TRBV7-2 and TRBJ2-7, with 12 positions matching TRBD2. The germline V gene has CDR1 SGHTA and CDR2 FQGNSA. Trimming at V came to 5 bases and at J to 6 bases, leaving 8 bases not matched to a gene. The CDR3 has 15 residues. The CDR3 here is CASSLMLAGGSEQYF. In nucleotides, the CDR3 is TGTGCCAGCAGCCTTATGCTAGCGGGAGGGTCCGAGCAGTACTTC.

V is TRBV27 and J is TRBJ1-1; the match to TRBD1 covers 9 bases. Germline values: CDR1 MNHEY, CDR2 SMNVEV (reference sequence). The CDR3 has 14 amino acids. Losses at the gene ends were 5 bases for V and 7 bases for J; bases not matched to a gene: 8. In nucleotides, the CDR3 is TGTGCCAGCAGTATGGGGACAGGGCGGGGTGAAGCTTTCTTT. It yields the protein CASSMGTGRGEAFF.

The chain has TRBV19 and TRBJ1-1, with D perhaps matching TRBD1 (5 bases). Trimming took off 3 bases at V and 10 bases at J, with 9 bases between the two ends. This CDR3 comprises 11 residues. Germline assignment: CDR1 LNHDA and CDR2 SQIVND (reference sequence). The CDR3 DNA sequence: TGTGCCAGTAGTATCGGAGGGACAGCTTTCTTT. The encoded protein is CASSIGGTAFF.

The rearrangement links TRBV5-6 to TRBJ2-3, with a weak D call TRBD2 (6 bases). Trimming took 4 bases from V and 3 from J, leaving 12 bases between them. The CDR3 loop spans 14 amino acids. Germline values: CDR1 SGHDT, CDR2 YYEEEE. The CDR3 protein is CASSPPAGTDTQYF. DNA for the CDR3: TGTGCCAGCAGCCCCCCCGCGGGGACAGATACGCAGTATTTT.

The chain couples TRBV5-6 to TRBJ1-4; TRBD1 matches at 7 bases. CDR3 length: 14 residues. Trimming at V came to 2 bases and at J to 8 bases, leaving 6 bases not matched to a gene. Germline assignment: CDR1 SGHDT and CDR2 YYEEEE. The DNA for the CDR3 is TGTGCCAGCAGCTTACAGGGGAGTTGGGAAAAACTGTTTTTT. Protein sequence: CASSLQGSWEKLFF.

This chain links TRBV7-8 with TRBJ2-4, with 8 bases that match TRBD1. CDR3 length: 14 residues. Trimming at V came to 5 bases and at J to 7 bases, leaving 7 bases not matched to a gene. Germline CDR1 reads SGHVS; CDR2 reads FQNEAQ. CDR3 nucleotides: TGTGCCAGCAGCCCCGGACAGGGTTCGAACATTCAGTACTTC. It is translated as CASSPGQGSNIQYF.